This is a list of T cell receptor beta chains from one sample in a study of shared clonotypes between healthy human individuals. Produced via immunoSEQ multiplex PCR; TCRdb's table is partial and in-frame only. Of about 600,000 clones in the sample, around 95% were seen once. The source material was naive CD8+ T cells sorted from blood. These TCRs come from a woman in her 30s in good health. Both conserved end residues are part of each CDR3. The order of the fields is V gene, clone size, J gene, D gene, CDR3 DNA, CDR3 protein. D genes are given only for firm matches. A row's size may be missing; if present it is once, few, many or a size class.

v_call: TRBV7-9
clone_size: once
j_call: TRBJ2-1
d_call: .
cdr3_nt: TGTGCCAGCAGCCACCAGACTGGAGCTTACAATGAGCAGTTCTTC
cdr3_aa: CASSHQTGAYNEQFF

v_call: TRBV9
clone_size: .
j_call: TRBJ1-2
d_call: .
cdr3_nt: TGTGCCAGCAGCGTCTCCGGGGGTGGCTACACCTTC
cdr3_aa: CASSVSGGGYTF

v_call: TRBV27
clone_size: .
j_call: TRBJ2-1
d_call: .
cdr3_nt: TGTGCCAGCAGTTCTACCGGGACCAGACCCACTGAGCAGTTCTTC
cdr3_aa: CASSSTGTRPTEQFF

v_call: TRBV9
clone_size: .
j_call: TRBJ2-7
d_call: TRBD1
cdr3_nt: TGTGCCAGCAGCGGCCTGGAGGAGACAGGGCTCTACGAGCAGTACTTC
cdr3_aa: CASSGLEETGLYEQYF

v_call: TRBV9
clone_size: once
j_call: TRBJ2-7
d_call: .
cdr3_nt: TGTGCCAGCAGCACCCCAGACGGGCGTTTAGACTTC
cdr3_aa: CASSTPDGRLDF

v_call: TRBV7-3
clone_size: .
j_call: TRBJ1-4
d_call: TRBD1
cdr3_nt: TGTGCCAGCAGCACTCGACAGGGGCTCGCTCCAACTAATGAAAAACTGTTTTTT
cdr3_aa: CASSTRQGLAPTNEKLFF

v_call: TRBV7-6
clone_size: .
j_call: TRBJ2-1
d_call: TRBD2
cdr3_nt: TGTGCCAGCAGCTTTTCCGCTAGCGGGAGCGATGAGCAGTTCTTC
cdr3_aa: CASSFSASGSDEQFF

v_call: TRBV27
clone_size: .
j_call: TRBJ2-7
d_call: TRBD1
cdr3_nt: TGTGCCAGCAGTTTATCGTCTGGGACAGGGATTTACGAGCAGTACTTC
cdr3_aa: CASSLSSGTGIYEQYF

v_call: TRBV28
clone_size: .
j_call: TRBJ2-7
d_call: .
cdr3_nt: TGTGCCAGCAGTTCCACCATTAGCGGAGACTCCTACGAGCAGTACTTC
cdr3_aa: CASSSTISGDSYEQYF

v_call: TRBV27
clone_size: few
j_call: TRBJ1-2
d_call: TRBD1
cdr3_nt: TGTGCCAGCAGGGAGACAGGGGGCTATGGCTACACCTTC
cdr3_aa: CASRETGGYGYTF

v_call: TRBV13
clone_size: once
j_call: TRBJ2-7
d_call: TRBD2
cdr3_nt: TGTGCCAGCAGCCAGGGACTAGCGCCCTACGAGCAGTACTTC
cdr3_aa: CASSQGLAPYEQYF

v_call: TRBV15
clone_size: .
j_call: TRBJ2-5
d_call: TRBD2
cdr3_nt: TGTGCCACCAGCAGAGATTCGAATTTACTAGCGGACCAAGAGACCCAGTACTTC
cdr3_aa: CATSRDSNLLADQETQYF

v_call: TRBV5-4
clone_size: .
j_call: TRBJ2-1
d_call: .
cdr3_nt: TGTGCCAGCAGCTTGGCAGGGAATGAGCAGTTCTTC
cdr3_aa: CASSLAGNEQFF

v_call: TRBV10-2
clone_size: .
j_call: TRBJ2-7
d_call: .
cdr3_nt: TGCGCCAGCACAAGGGACACCTTCTACGAGCAGTACTTC
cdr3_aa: CASTRDTFYEQYF

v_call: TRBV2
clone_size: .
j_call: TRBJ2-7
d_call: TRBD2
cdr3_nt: TGTGCCAGCCGAGGGCGGGGGGGATACGAGCAGTACTTC
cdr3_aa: CASRGRGGYEQYF

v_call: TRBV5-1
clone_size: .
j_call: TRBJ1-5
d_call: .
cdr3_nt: TGCGCCAGCAGCTTGGCAACCGGGCAGCCCCAGCATTTT
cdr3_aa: CASSLATGQPQHF

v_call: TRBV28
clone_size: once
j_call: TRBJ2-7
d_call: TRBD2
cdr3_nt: TGTGCCAGCAGTTCCCCGTCGACTAGCGGGAGCTACGAGCAGTACTTC
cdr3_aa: CASSSPSTSGSYEQYF

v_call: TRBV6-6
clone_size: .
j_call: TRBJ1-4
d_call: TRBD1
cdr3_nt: TGTGCCAGCTTGGGACAGGGAGGGGAAAAACTGTTTTTT
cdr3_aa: CASLGQGGEKLFF

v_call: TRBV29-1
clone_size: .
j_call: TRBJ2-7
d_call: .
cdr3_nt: TGCAGCGTTGAAGATCGTGAGGACAGTTCCTACGAGCAGTACTTC
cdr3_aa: CSVEDREDSSYEQYF

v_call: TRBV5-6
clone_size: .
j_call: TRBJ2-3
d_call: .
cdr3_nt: TGTGCCAGCAGCGAATGGGTTGGGCGGACGGATACGCAGTATTTT
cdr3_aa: CASSEWVGRTDTQYF

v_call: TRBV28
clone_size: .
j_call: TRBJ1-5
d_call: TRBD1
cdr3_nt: TGTGCCAGCAGCTCCATGGACCCGGACAGGGGCTATAGCAATCAGCCCCAGCATTTT
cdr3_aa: CASSSMDPDRGYSNQPQHF

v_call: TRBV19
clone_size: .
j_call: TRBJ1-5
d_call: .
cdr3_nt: TGTGCCAGTACATCCCTGCAGGGGTTGGTCAATCAGCCCCAGCATTTT
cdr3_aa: CASTSLQGLVNQPQHF

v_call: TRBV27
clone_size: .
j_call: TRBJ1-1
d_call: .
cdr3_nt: TGTGCCAGCAGAATATCCGCGAACACTGAAGCTTTCTTT
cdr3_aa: CASRISANTEAFF

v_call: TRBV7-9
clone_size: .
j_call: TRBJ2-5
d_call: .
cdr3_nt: TGTGCCAGCAGCTCGGACAGACTCCAAGAGACCCAGTACTTC
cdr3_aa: CASSSDRLQETQYF

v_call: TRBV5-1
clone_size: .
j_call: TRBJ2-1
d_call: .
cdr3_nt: TGCGCCAGCAGCTTGGCCCGGGGACGGCACAATGAGCAGTTCTTC
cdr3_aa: CASSLARGRHNEQFF

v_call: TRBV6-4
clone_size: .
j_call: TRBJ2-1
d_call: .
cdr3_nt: TGTGCCAGCAGTGACTCTGCGGGGCCGGGACATGAGCAGTTCTTC
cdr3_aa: CASSDSAGPGHEQFF

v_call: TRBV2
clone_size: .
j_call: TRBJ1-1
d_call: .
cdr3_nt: TGTGCCAGCTACGAGACCTGGGACACCCAGAACACTGAAGCTTTCTTT
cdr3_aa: CASYETWDTQNTEAFF

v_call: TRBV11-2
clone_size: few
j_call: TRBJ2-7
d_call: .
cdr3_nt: TGTGCCAGCAGCGGGACCGAGCAGTACTTC
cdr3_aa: CASSGTEQYF

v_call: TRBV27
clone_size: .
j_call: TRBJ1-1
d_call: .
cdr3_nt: TGTGCCAGCAGTTCTTGGGGAAACACTGAAGCTTTCTTT
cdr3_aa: CASSSWGNTEAFF